The rows below give T cell receptor beta chains drawn from one sample of a study of T cells in Graves' hyperthyroidism and ophthalmopathy. TCRdb re-called the multiplex PCR reads through MiXCR, storing one row per CDR3 protein. Of around 250,000 distinct CDR3 sequences listed, roughly 15% were seen once; the top ten hold about 14%. Sequencing was carried out using blood. The receptors derive from a woman aged 40 to 50 with Graves' hyperthyroidism that later progressed to Graves' ophthalmopathy. Each CDR3 is given with its conserved first and last residue. Each record gives: clone size, J gene, D gene, V gene, CDR3 protein, CDR3 DNA. The D gene is left open where the match is weak. The size of a clone is reported for some rows only, either as once, few or many, or as a class for expanded clones.

many,TRBJ2-3,.,TRBV27,CASSLSREDTQYF,TGTGCCAGCAGTCTCTCTAGGGAAGATACGCAGTATTTT
.,TRBJ2-1,TRBD2,TRBV4-1,CASSQEIGTSGKQFF,TGCGCCAGCAGCCAAGAGATCGGGACTAGCGGGAAGCAGTTCTTC
many,TRBJ2-2,.,TRBV5-6,CASSFGITGELFF,TGTGCCAGCAGCTTCGGAATCACCGGGGAGCTGTTTTTT
.,TRBJ2-7,.,TRBV28,CASSLPLDSSYEQYF,TGTGCCAGCAGTTTACCCCTCGACAGCTCCTACGAGCAGTACTTC
many,TRBJ2-1,TRBD1,TRBV6-1,CASSPAGTGGARGEQFF,TGTGCCAGCAGTCCTGCCGGGACAGGGGGCGCGAGGGGTGAGCAGTTCTTC
many,TRBJ2-1,.,TRBV5-8,CASSLGFMHFTREQRYMDEQFF,TGTGCCAGCAGCTTGGGCTTTATGCATTTTACTCGGGAACAGCGGTATATGGATGAGCAGTTCTTC
many,TRBJ1-1,.,TRBV7-9,CASSLEGRAGTEAFF,TGTGCCAGCAGCTTAGAGGGCAGGGCGGGCACTGAAGCTTTCTTT
many,TRBJ1-1,TRBD1,TRBV5-4,CASSSYRDRAGEAFF,TGTGCCAGCAGCTCATACCGGGACAGGGCTGGTGAAGCTTTCTTT
many,TRBJ2-7,TRBD1,TRBV6-1,CASNTGGFGDEQYF,TGTGCCAGCAATACAGGGGGCTTCGGGGACGAGCAGTACTTC
many,TRBJ2-2,.,TRBV10-3,CAISEDLWTGELFF,TGTGCCATCAGTGAGGATCTATGGACCGGGGAGCTGTTTTTT
many,TRBJ2-1,.,TRBV2,CASIERVAFF,TGTGCCAGCATTGAGAGGGTGGCGTTCTTC
.,TRBJ1-2,.,TRBV20-1,CSARDLSGRGYGYTF,TGCAGTGCTAGAGATCTGAGCGGGCGGGGCTATGGCTACACCTTC
many,TRBJ2-1,.,TRBV18,CASSQLTPTLRTTYNEQFF,TGTGCCAGCTCACAACTCACCCCGACCTTACGAACAACCTACAATGAGCAGTTCTTC
few,TRBJ2-1,TRBD2,TRBV9,CASSPQTGTSGSNEQFF,TGTGCCAGCAGCCCTCAAACCGGGACTAGCGGGAGCAATGAGCAGTTCTTC
.,TRBJ1-1,.,TRBV6-1,CASSEHLSMNTEAFF,TGTGCCAGCAGTGAACACCTGTCCATGAACACTGAAGCTTTCTTT
few,TRBJ2-1,.,TRBV5-1,CASSLVADIYNEQFF,TGCGCCAGCAGCTTGGTAGCGGATATCTACAATGAGCAGTTCTTC
.,TRBJ1-6,TRBD1,TRBV4-1,CASSQWDRPRNSPLHF,TGCGCCAGCAGCCAATGGGACAGGCCTCGGAATTCACCCCTCCACTTT
.,TRBJ2-7,.,TRBV2,CASTTNEGHRFEQYF,TGTGCCAGCACGACTAACGAAGGACACCGTTTTGAGCAGTACTTC
many,TRBJ2-1,TRBD1,TRBV5-1,CASSSGQGMHVGNEQFF,TGCGCCAGCAGCTCCGGACAGGGCATGCATGTGGGCAATGAGCAGTTCTTC
few,TRBJ2-7,TRBD2,TRBV5-1,CASSPGTSRLEQYF,TGCGCCAGCAGTCCCGGGACTAGCAGATTGGAGCAGTACTTC
many,TRBJ2-1,.,TRBV11-2,CASSLDARLRNEQFF,TGTGCCAGCAGCTTAGATGCCCGGCTGCGGAATGAGCAGTTCTTC
few,TRBJ1-3,.,TRBV5-1,CASRRDSGNTIYF,TGCGCCAGCAGACGAGACTCTGGAAACACCATATATTTT
many,TRBJ2-3,TRBD1,TRBV29-1,CSTFRDRGLTDTQYF,TGCAGCACCTTCCGGGACAGGGGGCTTACAGATACGCAGTATTTT
few,TRBJ2-5,TRBD1,TRBV7-2,CASSPRQGSTQYF,TGTGCCAGCAGCCCGCGACAGGGCTCGACCCAGTACTTC